The rows below give T cell receptor beta chains drawn from one sample of a study of T cells after yellow fever vaccination. TCRdb fed the 5' RACE reads into MiXCR, producing one record per CDR3 protein. The repertoire holds about 330,000 distinct CDR3 sequences, with around 6.8% as singletons. The sequences come from PBMCs, collected 45 days after the first yellow fever vaccination. All receptors derive from a man younger than 35 who received the YFV17D yellow fever vaccine. Both conserved end residues are part of each CDR3. Fields, in order: D gene, clone size, J gene, V gene, CDR3 DNA, CDR3 protein. D genes are given only for firm matches. A row's size may be missing; if present it is once, few, many or a size class.

>-|-|TRBJ2-7|TRBV11-2
TGTGCCAGCAGCTCCCCGGGGACGACGCGACCGGTACTCTACGAGCAGTGCTTC
CASSSPGTTRPVLYEQCF
>TRBD2|many|TRBJ2-3|TRBV7-2
TGTGCCAGCAGCTTAGTACGGGGGGGCACAGATACGCAGTATTTT
CASSLVRGGTDTQYF
>-|-|TRBJ2-5|TRBV20-1
TGCAGTGCTACATACCGATCGGGGACGGAGACCCAGTACTTC
CSATYRSGTETQYF
>-|-|TRBJ2-5|TRBV7-2
TGTGCCAGCAGCTTAGTAGGGCCAGAGACCCAGTACTTC
CASSLVGPETQYF
>-|few|TRBJ2-6|TRBV7-8
TGTGCCAGCAGCTTAGGGCAGTCGACTGGGGCCAACGTCCTGACTTTC
CASSLGQSTGANVLTF
>-|-|TRBJ1-5|TRBV10-3
TGTGCCATCAGTACCGGAGCAAATCAGCCCCAGCATTTT
CAISTGANQPQHF
>TRBD2|many|TRBJ2-1|TRBV4-1
TGCGCCAGCAGCCTAGCCGGGCGGGGGACCTACAATGAGCAGTTCTTC
CASSLAGRGTYNEQFF
>-|-|TRBJ1-1|TRBV29-1
TGCAGCGTTGGAGTCTCATTGACCGGTAGGGCTTTCTTT
CSVGVSLTGRAFF
>TRBD1|-|TRBJ2-5|TRBV5-1
TGCGCCAGCAGCCTAGGGACAGGGCAGGGGACCCAGTACTTC
CASSLGTGQGTQYF
>-|-|TRBJ2-6|TRBV15
TGTGCCACCAGCCCTGGCAACGTCCTGACTTTC
CATSPGNVLTF
>TRBD2|few|TRBJ2-1|TRBV3-1
TGTGCCAGCAGCCAACAGTCTAGCGGGGTGGGTGAGCAGTTCTTC
CASSQQSSGVGEQFF
>TRBD2|many|TRBJ2-1|TRBV15
TGTGCCACCAGCAGAGATGCCGTTGGGGTAGCGGGGGGGAATGAGCAGTTCTTC
CATSRDAVGVAGGNEQFF
>-|-|TRBJ2-3|TRBV5-1
TGCGCCAGCAGCTTGGTCGACACCGTTGAGGATACGCAGTATTTT
CASSLVDTVEDTQYF
>-|many|TRBJ2-1|TRBV19
TGTGCCAGTAGTGCGAGCTCCTACAATGAGCAGTTCTTC
CASSASSYNEQFF
>TRBD1|-|TRBJ2-5|TRBV5-1
TGCGCCAGCAGCCCGGGACAGATTGCCTCCCAAGAGACCCAGTACTTC
CASSPGQIASQETQYF
>TRBD1|-|TRBJ1-2|TRBV27
TGTGCCAGCAGTTTTATGGCAGGGGGCGCAGGGAATGGCTACACCTTC
CASSFMAGGAGNGYTF
>TRBD2|few|TRBJ2-1|TRBV6-1
TGTGCCAGCATCCCGACCGGGACTAGCGGGTGGAATGAGCAGTTCTTC
CASIPTGTSGWNEQFF
>-|few|TRBJ2-1|TRBV3-1
TGTGCCAGCAGCTGGGACACCCCATACAATGAGCAGTTCTTC
CASSWDTPYNEQFF
>-|few|TRBJ1-2|TRBV20-1
TGCAGCCCGATCCTTAACTATGGCTACACCTTC
CSPILNYGYTF
>TRBD2|-|TRBJ2-3|TRBV4-2
TGTGCCAGCAGCCTCAATTACCTAGCGGGCACAGATACGCAGTATTTT
CASSLNYLAGTDTQYF
>-|-|TRBJ2-5|TRBV6-5
TGTGCCAGCAGCAACTCCGGGGCAGCATGGTCCCAGTACTTC
CASSNSGAAWSQYF